The next 20 T cell receptor beta chains were all read from a single sample in a study of blood T cell repertoires in COVID-19. Profiling relied on immunoSEQ multiplex PCR, and the TCRdb table lists in-frame clones only, not all of them. This sample has around 280,000 clones; about nine tenths occur once, and the top ten carry about 11%. Sequencing input: peripheral blood. All receptors derive from a woman aged 25 to 45 with COVID-19, enrolled during active disease.

The gene calls are TRBV18 and TRBJ1-5; D might be TRBD1 (6 bases). The length of the CDR3 is 14 residues. Germline CDR1 is KGHSH and CDR2 is LQKENI. V was pared by 3 bases and J by 5 bases, with 11 bases between. Written as DNA, the CDR3 is TGTGCCAGCTCACCTCGGACAGACGATCAGCCCCAGCATTTT. Protein product: CASSPRTDDQPQHF.

The chain has TRBV5-6 and TRBJ1-6, with 9 nucleotides matching TRBD1. V was pared by 2 bases and J by 9 bases, with 6 bases of the junction left unmatched. The CDR3 sequence is 15 residues long. The germline CDR1 and CDR2 sequences are SGHDT and YYEEEE. The chain's CDR3 is CASSFMGQGGSPLHF. The CDR3 DNA follows: TGTGCCAGCAGCTTTATGGGACAGGGCGGTTCACCCCTCCACTTT.

The rearrangement joins TRBV2 to TRBJ2-3; 11 nucleotides match TRBD2. Germline CDR1 is SNHLY and CDR2 is FYNNEI. The V gene end was trimmed by 7 bases and the J gene end by 0 bases; junction bases not matched to a gene: 15. The CDR3 covers 19 residues. CDR3 protein: CASTLGTTSGSFSTDTQYF. The CDR3 DNA follows: TGTGCCAGCACCCTGGGCACAACTAGCGGGAGTTTTAGCACAGATACGCAGTATTTT.

The chain couples TRBV27 to TRBJ2-7; tentatively, D is TRBD2 (5 bases). CDR3 length: 13 amino acids. CDR1 and CDR2 (germline): MNHEY, SMNVEV (reference sequence). The V gene lost 6 bases and the J gene lost 3 bases, with 12 bases spanning the gap. This CDR3 reads CASSNGLIYEQYF. DNA of the CDR3: TGTGCCAGCAGCAACGGACTTATCTACGAGCAGTACTTC.

The genes are TRBV30 and TRBJ2-7, with D unclear. The V and J ends lost 3 bases and 3 bases respectively, with 6 bases between them. CDR1 is GTSNPN and CDR2 is SVGIG in the germline V gene (reference sequence). The CDR3 is 11 residues long. In nucleotides, the CDR3 is TGTGCCTGGAGCCCGCGCTACGAGCAGTACTTC. The encoded protein is CAWSPRYEQYF.

The chain has TRBV9 and TRBJ2-7; 12 nucleotides line up with TRBD1. The CDR3 spans 15 residues. Germline V gene data show CDR1 as SGDLS and CDR2 as YYNGEE. The J segment lost 7 bases and the V segment lost 3 bases, leaving 8 bases of the junction unmatched. The CDR3 here is CASSATGTGGAEQYF. The CDR3 region has the DNA TGTGCCAGCAGCGCCACCGGGACAGGGGGCGCGGAGCAGTACTTC.

The rearrangement joins TRBV9 to TRBJ2-6; TRBD1 aligns across 8 bases. There are 16 residues in the CDR3. The V segment lost 5 bases and the J segment 0 bases; nucleotides outside the gene matches: 4. The germline V gene has CDR1 SGDLS and CDR2 YYNGEE. The CDR3 DNA follows: TGTGCCAGCAGTGTGACAGGGGTCTCTGGGGCCAACGTCCTGACTTTC. It codes for CASSVTGVSGANVLTF.

This clone was counted once. The rearrangement uses TRBV12-3 or TRBV12-4 and TRBJ1-1; D not resolved. Trimming stripped 4 bases from V and 6 bases from J, with 12 bases between. This CDR3 has 13 amino acids. CDR3 coding DNA: TGTGCCAGCAGTTCCCTGGGGAGGGCTGAAGCTTTCTTT. Translation: CASSSLGRAEAFF.

The rearrangement uses TRBV6-5 and TRBJ1-3; D is ambiguous. V was clipped by 7 bases and J by 1 base, with 14 bases between them. The CDR3 has 15 residues. CDR1 and CDR2 from the germline V gene are MNHEY and SVGAGI. In DNA form, the CDR3 reads TGTGCCAGCACCAGAGCGGGGATATCTGGAAACACCATATATTTT. It codes for CASTRAGISGNTIYF.

The chain employs TRBV9 and TRBJ2-3; TRBD2 matches at 10 bases. The CDR3 consists of 17 residues. V shed 0 bases and J 5 bases; nucleotides not matched to a gene: 9. The germline CDR1 and CDR2 sequences are SGDLS and YYNGEE. The CDR3 sequence: CASSVAIRLAGEDTQYF. DNA of the CDR3: TGTGCCAGCAGCGTAGCTATTAGGCTAGCGGGAGAAGATACGCAGTATTTT.

This clone was observed a single time. The CDR3 nucleotides are TGTGCCAGCAGCCCGGGAGCCGTCAGTTCCAATGAGCAGTTCTTC. Its protein product is CASSPGAVSSNEQFF. This chain connects TRBV7-6 to TRBJ2-1; tentatively, D is TRBD2 (6 bases). CDR1 is SGHVS, CDR2 FNYEAQ, per germline. The V and J ends lost 5 bases and 6 bases respectively, with 17 bases between them. This CDR3 has 15 residues.

This clone has a single count. The chain carries TRBV5-6 and TRBJ1-2; perhaps TRBD1 as D (5 bases). Per germline, CDR1 SGHDT and CDR2 YYEEEE. V lost 4 bases to trimming and J lost 8 bases, with 21 bases between them. The CDR3 sequence is 15 residues long. CDR3 residues: CASSLSPGFFLGYTF. CDR3 nucleotides: TGTGCCAGCAGCCTCAGCCCAGGGTTCTTCCTGGGCTACACCTTC.

The chain joins TRBV5-1 to TRBJ2-1, with 14 bases identical to TRBD2. The germline V gene encodes CDR1 SGHRS and CDR2 YFSETQ. With 0 bases clipped from V and 5 bases from J, the junction kept 4 bases outside the gene matches. This CDR3 spans 17 amino acids. The chain's CDR3 is CASSLARGLAGDNEQFF. The CDR3 DNA follows: TGCGCCAGCAGCTTGGCCAGGGGACTAGCGGGAGACAATGAGCAGTTCTTC. Combining the CDR3 with reference TRBV5-1 and TRBJ2-1 gives the whole variable domain KAGVTQTPRYLIKTRGQQVTLSCSPISGHRSVSWYQQTPGQGLQFLFEYFSETQRNKGNFPGRFSGRQFSNSRSEMNVSTLELGDSALYLCASSLARGLAGDNEQFFGPGTRLTVL.

Only a few counts were recorded for this clone. This rearrangement joins TRBV2 to TRBJ2-2, with 7 bases matching TRBD1. The trim removed 8 bases at V and 7 bases at J, leaving 7 bases unmatched. This CDR3 comprises 13 residues. Per the germline V gene, CDR1 is SNHLY and CDR2 is FYNNEI. The CDR3 sequence is CASGQGVDGELFF. In DNA form, the CDR3 reads TGTGCCAGCGGTCAGGGGGTCGACGGGGAGCTGTTTTTT.

The chain employs TRBV2 and TRBJ2-5; D perhaps matches TRBD2 (5 bases). The germline V and J ends were trimmed by 5 bases and 1 base, with 11 bases remaining between them. This CDR3 has 14 residues. Per germline, CDR1 SNHLY and CDR2 FYNNEI. The CDR3 here is CASSRLALQETQYF. CDR3 nucleotides: TGTGCCAGCAGTCGGCTAGCCCTCCAAGAGACCCAGTACTTC. The full variable domain, completed using reference TRBV2 and TRBJ2-5, is EPEVTQTPSHQVTQMGQEVILRCVPISNHLYFYWYRQILGQKVEFLVSFYNNEISEKSEIFDDQFSVERPDGSNFTLKIRSTKLEDSAMYFCASSRLALQETQYFGPGTRLLVL.

The chain links TRBV12-5 to TRBJ2-1, with D unresolved. Germline lookup yields CDR1 LGHNT and CDR2 FRNRAP. V was cut by 1 base and J by 15 bases, with 13 bases left in between. The CDR3 extends over 12 amino acids. The CDR3 spells CASGLGRPEMFF. CDR3 coding DNA: TGTGCTAGTGGTTTGGGTAGGCCGGAGATGTTCTTC.

The genes are TRBV6-5 and TRBJ2-1; 10 nucleotides match TRBD2. Per the germline V gene, CDR1 is MNHEY and CDR2 is SVGAGI. After removal of 10 bases from V and 4 bases from J, the junction contained 7 bases not matched to a gene. The CDR3 covers 14 residues. The CDR3 is CATLAGVAYNEQFF. The CDR3 DNA follows: TGTGCCACTCTAGCGGGAGTGGCGTACAATGAGCAGTTCTTC.

This clone was detected only once. The genes are TRBV5-4 and TRBJ2-2, with 9 bases aligning to TRBD2. The V gene end was trimmed by 2 bases and the J gene end by 4 bases; junction bases not matched to a gene: 6. This CDR3 contains 16 residues. Germline V gives CDR1 SGHNT, CDR2 YYREEE (reference sequence). The CDR3 here is CASSFAGGPSTGELFF. The DNA for the CDR3 is TGTGCCAGCAGCTTTGCGGGAGGGCCGAGCACCGGGGAGCTGTTTTTT.

The chain uses TRBV5-4 and TRBJ2-6; TRBD1 agrees at 7 bases. This CDR3 comprises 16 residues. Losses at the gene ends were 5 bases for V and 2 bases for J; bases not matched to a gene: 7. Per the germline V gene, CDR1 is SGHNT and CDR2 is YYREEE (reference sequence). The CDR3 sequence is CASRSGGGTGANVLTF. CDR3 DNA sequence: TGTGCCAGCAGATCAGGGGGTGGCACTGGGGCCAACGTCCTGACTTTC.

The gene calls are TRBV24-1 and TRBJ1-4; 8 bases match TRBD1. The CDR3 is 17 amino acids. V was clipped by 3 bases and J by 7 bases; unmatched bases: 12. Germline V gene lookup returns CDR1 KGHDR and CDR2 SFDVKD. The CDR3 loop is CATSDPKTRTGPEKLFF. CDR3 bases: TGTGCCACCAGTGATCCTAAGACGCGGACAGGGCCTGAAAAACTGTTTTTT.